The 6 T cell receptor beta chains reported below all come from one sample, sequenced in a study of T cell responses to AZD1222 COVID-19 vaccine. Assay used: immunoSEQ multiplex PCR; TCRdb lists only in-frame clones, some missing. Of about 110,000 clones in the sample, 82% were seen once. Sequenced here: peripheral blood, sampled on day 0 of AZD1222 vaccination. The receptors stem from an adult in good health.

The V call is TRBV4-3, the J call TRBJ2-7; TRBD1 matches 7 bases. V lost 0 bases and J lost 5; bases outside the gene matches: 4. CDR1 and CDR2 from the germline V gene are LGHNA and YSLEER. This CDR3 has 14 residues. CDR3 residues: CASSQEGQTNEQYF. The CDR3 nucleotides are TGCGCCAGCAGCCAAGAGGGACAGACGAACGAGCAGTACTTC.

The chain recombines TRBV29-1 with TRBJ1-1; D not resolved. The CDR3 length is 10 residues. Germline CDR1 SQVTM, CDR2 ANQGSEA. The germline V and J ends were trimmed by 7 bases and 2 bases, with 5 bases remaining between them. CDR3 sequence reads: CSALNTEAFF. In DNA form, the CDR3 reads TGCAGCGCACTCAACACTGAAGCTTTCTTT.

V gene TRBV2 combines with J gene TRBJ1-1; D is unclear. Trimming left V 3 bases short and J 4 bases short, with 18 bases between. Germline CDR1 reads SNHLY; CDR2 reads FYNNEI. CDR3 length equals 16 residues. The CDR3 DNA sequence: TGTGCCAGCAGTGACCTGGATTTCAAGCTCGGCACTGAAGCTTTCTTT. Translated: CASSDLDFKLGTEAFF.

This sequence joins TRBV5-6 and TRBJ2-7, with a possible D match to TRBD1 (7 bases). V was clipped by 4 bases and J by 2 bases, with 13 bases between them. CDR1 and CDR2 from the germline V gene are SGHDT and YYEEEE. The CDR3 spans 14 residues. The CDR3 sequence is CASSPARGAYEQYF. Written as DNA, the CDR3 is TGTGCCAGCAGCCCTGCCAGGGGGGCCTACGAGCAGTACTTC.

This chain connects TRBV5-1 to TRBJ2-2; weak D call: TRBD1 (6 bases). Germline values: CDR1 SGHRS, CDR2 YFSETQ. The CDR3 totals 16 residues. The V gene lost 6 bases and the J gene lost 7 bases, with 22 bases spanning the gap. The CDR3 DNA reads TGCGCCAGCACCCCGTTTGGGGCAGGGGTCGGCGGGGAGCTGTTTTTT. Its translation: CASTPFGAGVGGELFF.

This chain connects TRBV19 to TRBJ1-1; D ambiguous. Germline CDR1 and CDR2: LNHDA and SQIVND (reference sequence). The ends were cut back, 3 bases at V and 3 bases at J, with 8 bases in the middle. The CDR3 is 13 residues long. DNA for the CDR3: TGTGCCAGTAGTATGGGATTACACACTGAAGCTTTCTTT. This encodes CASSMGLHTEAFF. The entire variable domain, with the rest obtained from reference TRBV19 and TRBJ1-1, is as follows: DGGITQSPKYLFRKEGQNVTLSCEQNLNHDAMYWYRQDPGQGLRLIYYSQIVNDFQKGDIAEGYSVSREKKESFPLTVTSAQKNPTAFYLCASSMGLHTEAFFGQGTRLTVV.